This TCR beta chain was retrieved from a study of blood T cell repertoires in COVID-19. The overall study: Some COVID-19 samples were acute and others convalescent; all came from the United States, Italy and Spain.

Original processing methods: Counts of nucleated cells, estimated from reference gene primer amplification, were obtained. The table came from immunoSEQ multiplex PCR; TCRdb's copy has only in-frame clones and leaves some out. The DNA was the basis for D and trimming; V, J and clone size are from that table. The sample holds more than 45,000 clones, over 75% seen once. This TCR was recovered from a man between 40 and 49 years old with active COVID-19. Sequencing used peripheral blood.

In DNA form, the CDR3 reads TGTGCCAGCAGCCCCCGGACTAGCGGGAGTCTACTTGGGGAGACCCAGTACTTC. Translation: CASSPRTSGSLLGETQYF. V is TRBV3-1 (or the pseudogene TRBV3-2) and J is TRBJ2-5; 13 bases agree with TRBD2. CDR1 is LGHDT and CDR2 is YNNKEL in the germline V gene (reference sequence). CDR3 length: 18 amino acids. The ends lost 4 bases at V and 5 bases at J; junction bases unmatched: 13.